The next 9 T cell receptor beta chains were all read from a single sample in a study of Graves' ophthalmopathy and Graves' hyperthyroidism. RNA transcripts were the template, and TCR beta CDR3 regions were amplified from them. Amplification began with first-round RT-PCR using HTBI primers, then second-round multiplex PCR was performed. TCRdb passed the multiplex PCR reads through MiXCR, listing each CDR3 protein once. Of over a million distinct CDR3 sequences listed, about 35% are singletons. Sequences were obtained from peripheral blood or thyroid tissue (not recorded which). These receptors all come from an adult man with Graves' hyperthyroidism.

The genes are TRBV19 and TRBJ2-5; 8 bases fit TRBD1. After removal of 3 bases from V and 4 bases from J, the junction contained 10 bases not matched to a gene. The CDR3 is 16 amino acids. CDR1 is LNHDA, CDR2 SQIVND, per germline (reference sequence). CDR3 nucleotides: TGTGCCAGTAGTATTTCGGTAGGACAGGGAGGAGAGACCCAGTACTTC. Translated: CASSISVGQGGETQYF. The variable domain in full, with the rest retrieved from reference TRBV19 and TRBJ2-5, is DGGITQSPKYLFRKEGQNVTLSCEQNLNHDAMYWYRQDPGQGLRLIYYSQIVNDFQKGDIAEGYSVSREKKESFPLTVTSAQKNPTAFYLCASSISVGQGGETQYFGPGTRLLVL.

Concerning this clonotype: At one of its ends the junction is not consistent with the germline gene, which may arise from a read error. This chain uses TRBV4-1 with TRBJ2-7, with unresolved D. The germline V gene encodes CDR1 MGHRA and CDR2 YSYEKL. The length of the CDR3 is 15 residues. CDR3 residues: CASSHLARATYEQYF. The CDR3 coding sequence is TGTGCCAGCAGCCACTTGGCCAGAGCCACCTACGAGCAGTACTTC.

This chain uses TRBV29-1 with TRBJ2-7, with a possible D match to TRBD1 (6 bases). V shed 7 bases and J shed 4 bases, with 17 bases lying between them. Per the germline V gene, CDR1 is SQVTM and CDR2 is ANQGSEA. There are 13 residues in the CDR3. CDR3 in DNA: TGCAGCGGGGACACCCACGACCCATACGAGCAGTACTTC. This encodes CSGDTHDPYEQYF.

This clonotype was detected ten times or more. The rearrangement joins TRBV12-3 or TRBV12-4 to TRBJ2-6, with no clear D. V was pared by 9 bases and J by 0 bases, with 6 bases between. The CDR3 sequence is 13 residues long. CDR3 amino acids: CASWYSGANVLTF. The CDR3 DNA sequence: TGTGCCAGTTGGTACTCTGGGGCCAACGTCCTGACTTTC.

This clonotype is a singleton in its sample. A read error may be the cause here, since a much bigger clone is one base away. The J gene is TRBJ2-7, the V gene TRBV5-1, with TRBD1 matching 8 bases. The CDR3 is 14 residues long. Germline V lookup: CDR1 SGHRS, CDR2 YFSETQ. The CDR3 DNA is TGTGTCAGCAGCAGCCCGACAGGGGACAACGAGCAGTACTTC. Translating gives CVSSSPTGDNEQYF.

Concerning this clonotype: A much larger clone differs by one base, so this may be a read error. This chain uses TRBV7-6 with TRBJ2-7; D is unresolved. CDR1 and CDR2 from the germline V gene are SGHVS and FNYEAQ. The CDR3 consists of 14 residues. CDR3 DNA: TGTACCAGCAGCTTAGCCCCCACCTCCTACGAGCAGTACTTC. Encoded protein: CTSSLAPTSYEQYF.

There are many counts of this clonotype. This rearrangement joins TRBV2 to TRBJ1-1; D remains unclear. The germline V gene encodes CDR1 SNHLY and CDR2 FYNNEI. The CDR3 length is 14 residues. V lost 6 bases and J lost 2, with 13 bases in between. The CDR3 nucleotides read TGTGCCAGCAGCCGAACGAACGGAAACACTGAAGCTTTCTTT. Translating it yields CASSRTNGNTEAFF. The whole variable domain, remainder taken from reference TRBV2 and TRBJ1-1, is EPEVTQTPSHQVTQMGQEVILRCVPISNHLYFYWYRQILGQKVEFLVSFYNNEISEKSEIFDDQFSVERPDGSNFTLKIRSTKLEDSAMYFCASSRTNGNTEAFFGQGTRLTVV.

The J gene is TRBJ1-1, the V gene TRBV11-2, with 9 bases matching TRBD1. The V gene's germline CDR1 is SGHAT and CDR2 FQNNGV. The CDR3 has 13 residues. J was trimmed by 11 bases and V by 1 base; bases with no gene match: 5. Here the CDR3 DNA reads TGTGCCAGCAGCTTAGGGACAGGGGTGCCGGCTTTCTTT. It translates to CASSLGTGVPAFF.

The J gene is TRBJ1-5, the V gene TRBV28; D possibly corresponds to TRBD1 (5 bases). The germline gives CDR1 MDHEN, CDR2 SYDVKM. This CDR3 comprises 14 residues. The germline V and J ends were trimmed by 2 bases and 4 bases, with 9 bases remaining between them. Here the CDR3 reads CASSLDGANQPQHF. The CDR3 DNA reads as TGTGCCAGCAGTTTAGATGGGGCAAATCAGCCCCAGCATTTT.